The following is a T cell receptor (beta chain) sequence with its context. Patients with uncontrolled infections, other autoimmune diseases, pregnancy or lactation were excluded. Used for diagnoses were clinical symptoms, serum thyroxine and TRAb, thyroid ultrasound and orbital computed tomography. PBMCs were collected from a roughly 9.7 ml volume of fresh peripheral blood. The record originates from a study of T cells in Graves' hyperthyroidism and ophthalmopathy. It was RNA transcripts that yielded the amplified TCR beta CDR3 regions. A set of HTBI primers served as the primers for a first-round RT-PCR of the TCR CDR3. Each CDR3 protein gets one entry after TCRdb re-called the multiplex PCR reads with MiXCR. In the table there are hundreds of thousands of distinct CDR3 sequences, 30% to 40% of which are singletons. This CDR3 has 15 amino acids. Germline-derived CDR1 and CDR2 are SEHNR and FQNEAQ (reference sequence). Trimming removed 5 bases at V and 7 bases at J, with 20 bases between.

This sequence was found in a woman in her 40s with Graves' hyperthyroidism. The sample consisted of blood. The rearrangement joins TRBV7-9 to TRBJ1-2; D possibly corresponds to TRBD1 (5 bases). The CDR3 spells CASSKRTRLEAGYTF. The CDR3, as DNA: TGTGCCAGCAGCAAAAGGACACGCCTGGAGGCTGGCTACACCTTC.